There are a few counts of the clone carrying this TCR beta chain. These data originate in a study of T-cell memory formation after mild COVID-19. Turning to the study itself: TCR clusters were largely donor specific.

cDNA libraries for TCR alpha and TCR beta, carrying sample barcodes and UMIs, came from 5'RACE with constant-segment primers. TCRdb re-called the 5' RACE reads through MiXCR, storing one row per CDR3 protein. The repertoire has about 360,000 distinct CDR3 sequences, 13% to 15% of them found once; the top ten carry about 22%. Germline loops: CDR1 SNHLY, CDR2 FYNNEI. V was pared by 6 bases and J by 3 bases, with 8 bases of the junction left unmatched. This CDR3 comprises 15 residues. The sequencing input was PBMCs or a T cell subset sorted from them (not recorded which). The chain couples TRBV2 to TRBJ2-1; TRBD2 agrees at 7 bases. The sequence came from a man between 18 and 29 years old who had mild COVID-19 (a few samples of this study predate the infection). Cell type and time point are not known. CDR3 sequence reads: CASSESGDFYNEQFF. CDR3 bases: TGTGCCAGCAGCGAGAGCGGGGACTTCTACAATGAGCAGTTCTTC.